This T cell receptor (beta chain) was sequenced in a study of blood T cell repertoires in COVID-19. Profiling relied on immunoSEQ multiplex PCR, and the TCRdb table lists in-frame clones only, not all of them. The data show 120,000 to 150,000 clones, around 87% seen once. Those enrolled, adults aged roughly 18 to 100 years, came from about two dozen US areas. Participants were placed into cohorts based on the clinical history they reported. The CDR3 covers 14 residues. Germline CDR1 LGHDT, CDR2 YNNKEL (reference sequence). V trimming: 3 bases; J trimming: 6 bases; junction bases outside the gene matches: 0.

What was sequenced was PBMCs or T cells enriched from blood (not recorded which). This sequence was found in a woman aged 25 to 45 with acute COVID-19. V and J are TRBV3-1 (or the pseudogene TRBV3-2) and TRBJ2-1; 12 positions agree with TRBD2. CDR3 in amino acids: CASSQGLAGNEQFF. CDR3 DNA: TGTGCCAGCAGCCAGGGACTAGCGGGCAATGAGCAGTTCTTC.